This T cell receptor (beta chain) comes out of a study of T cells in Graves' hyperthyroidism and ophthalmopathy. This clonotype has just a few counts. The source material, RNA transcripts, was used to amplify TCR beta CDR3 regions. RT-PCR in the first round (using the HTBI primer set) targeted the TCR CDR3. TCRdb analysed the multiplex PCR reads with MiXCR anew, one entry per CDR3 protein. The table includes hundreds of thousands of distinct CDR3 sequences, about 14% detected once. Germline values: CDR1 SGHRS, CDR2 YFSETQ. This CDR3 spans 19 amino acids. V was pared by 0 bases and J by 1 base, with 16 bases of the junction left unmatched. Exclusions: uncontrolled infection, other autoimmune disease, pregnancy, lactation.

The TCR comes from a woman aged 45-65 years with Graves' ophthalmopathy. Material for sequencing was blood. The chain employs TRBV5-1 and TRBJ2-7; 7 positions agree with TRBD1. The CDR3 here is CASSLATDRSFSISYEQYF. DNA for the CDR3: TGCGCCAGCAGCTTGGCCACGGACAGGTCCTTCTCTATTTCCTACGAGCAGTACTTC.